These T cell receptor beta chains were read from a single sample in a study of cytomegalovirus exposure and HLA in healthy donors. Libraries were prepared by immunoSEQ multiplex PCR; TCRdb keeps only in-frame clonotypes and omits some of them. The repertoire holds 200,000 or so clones, over 65% seen once, with about 2.4% in the top ten. The specimen sequenced was PBMCs. All receptors come from a woman aged 45-59 years in good health and CMV-seropositive. Both conserved end residues are part of each CDR3. The D gene is left open where the match is weak. Not every row has a clone size; where given, it reads once, few, many or a size class.

>-|TRBD1|TRBV19|TRBJ2-3
TGTGCCAGTAGCCAACAGGGGACAGATACGCAGTATTTT
CASSQQGTDTQYF
>-|-|TRBV6-6|TRBJ1-2
TGTGCCAGCGGGGAGGCTAACTATGGCTACACCTTC
CASGEANYGYTF
>-|TRBD1|TRBV7-9|TRBJ2-6
TGTTCCAGCAGCAGGGGGACAGGGTCTGCTGGGGCCAACGTCCTGACTTTC
CSSSRGTGSAGANVLTF
>-|TRBD1|TRBV23-1|TRBJ2-7
TGCGCCAGCAGTCAAAGGGCCCTACAGGGGGCTATGCATGAGGGTCGCGTTCAGTACTTC
CASSQRALQGAMHEGRVQYF
>-|TRBD1|TRBV5-1|TRBJ1-1
TGCGCCAGCAGCTTGGGGGGTTCGGGACAGGACAAAGCTTTCTTT
CASSLGGSGQDKAFF
>-|-|TRBV5-1|TRBJ2-7
TGCGCCAGCAGCTTGCGGGCTAGCTTCGACGAGCAGTACTTC
CASSLRASFDEQYF
>-|-|TRBV5-4|TRBJ2-7
TGTGCCAGCAACCTGCCGGGACATAAGAACGAGCAGTACTTC
CASNLPGHKNEQYF
>-|-|TRBV11-2|TRBJ2-7
TGTGCCAGCAGCTTAGAAATAGGGGACGAGCAGTACTTC
CASSLEIGDEQYF
>once|TRBD2|TRBV4-1|TRBJ2-3
TGCGCCAGCAGCCGTAGCGGGGGGGACACAGATACGCAGTATTTT
CASSRSGGDTDTQYF
>once|-|TRBV7-2|TRBJ2-5
TGTGCCAGCAGCTTAGAAGGCGGACTTCGGGAGACCCAGTACTTC
CASSLEGGLRETQYF
>once|TRBD2|TRBV7-7|TRBJ2-3
TGTGCTAGCAGCCCCACGGGGGGGCTCGCAGATACGCAGTATTTT
CASSPTGGLADTQYF
>-|TRBD1|TRBV6-5|TRBJ2-3
TGTGCCAGCAGCCCTTCCGGGACAGGCACAGATACGCAGTATTTT
CASSPSGTGTDTQYF
>once|TRBD2|TRBV15|TRBJ2-1
TGTGCCACCAACAATCGAATCGGGACTAGTCTCACAAATGAGCAGTTCTTC
CATNNRIGTSLTNEQFF
>once|-|TRBV2|TRBJ2-3
TGTACATTGGCTTCGACAGATACGCAGTATTTT
CTLASTDTQYF
>-|-|TRBV19|TRBJ1-3
TGTGCCAGCAGGGGTCGGTCGGGAAACACCATATATTTT
CASRGRSGNTIYF
>-|-|TRBV4-3|TRBJ1-1
TGCGCCAGCAGCTTACCGGGACTTTTGAACACTGAAGCTTTCTTT
CASSLPGLLNTEAFF
>-|TRBD1|TRBV4-1|TRBJ1-5
TGCGCCAGCAGCCTTGACAGGGTCAATCAGCCCCAGCATTTT
CASSLDRVNQPQHF
>-|-|TRBV15|TRBJ1-4
TGTGCCACCCGCAGAGCGGGTGATCGGACTAATGAAAAACTGTTTTTT
CATRRAGDRTNEKLFF
>-|-|TRBV6-5|TRBJ2-5
TGTGCCAGCAGTCGGGTGGGGGGGCCCCCAGGGCCCCAGTACTTC
CASSRVGGPPGPQYF
>-|-|TRBV23-1|TRBJ2-7
TGCGCCAGCATTGGACAGACTTACGAGCAGTACTTC
CASIGQTYEQYF
>-|-|TRBV27|TRBJ1-4
TGTGCCAGCAGTTTAGACAGTTATATTATTTCGGGTGAAAAACTGTTTTTT
CASSLDSYIISGEKLFF
>-|TRBD1|TRBV19|TRBJ1-6
TGTGCCAGTAGTACCCCGACAGGGGTTGGTTCACCCCTCCACTTT
CASSTPTGVGSPLHF
>-|-|TRBV28|TRBJ1-2
TGTGCCAGCAGTTTAGGGCAGTACTATGGCTACACCTTC
CASSLGQYYGYTF
>-|TRBD2|TRBV4-3|TRBJ2-5
TGCGCCAGCAGCCAAGATAGGTTGATTAGCGGGGGGGCCCTAGAGACCCAGTACTTC
CASSQDRLISGGALETQYF
>-|TRBD2|TRBV15|TRBJ2-3
TGTGCCACCAGCAGAGGGGCGGGGGTCAGCACAGATACGCAGTATTTT
CATSRGAGVSTDTQYF
>-|-|TRBV27|TRBJ1-1
TGTGCCAGCAGTTTGGGGGCTATGAACACTGAAGCTTTCTTT
CASSLGAMNTEAFF
>once|TRBD2|TRBV4-3|TRBJ2-7
TGCGCCAGCAGCCCACCCGGGACCTCGGGGGGATACGAGCAGTACTTC
CASSPPGTSGGYEQYF
>-|-|TRBV7-9|TRBJ2-3
TGTGCCAGCAGCTCTCTTCGGTCGAACACAGATACGCAGTATTTT
CASSSLRSNTDTQYF
>-|-|TRBV7-9|TRBJ2-3
TGTGCCAGCAGCTCCAGGGATGGAGATACGCAGTATTTT
CASSSRDGDTQYF
>-|-|TRBV27|TRBJ1-6
TGTGCCAGCAGCACAGGGAGCTCCTATAATTCACCCCTCCACTTT
CASSTGSSYNSPLHF
>-|TRBD1|TRBV5-4|TRBJ2-1
TGTGCCAGCAGAGCGAACAGGGGGCTCTACAATGAGCAGTTCTTC
CASRANRGLYNEQFF
>-|-|TRBV27|TRBJ1-5
TGTGCCAGCAGTCCCGACAGTATACATCAGCCCCAGCATTTT
CASSPDSIHQPQHF
>once|-|TRBV19|TRBJ1-5
TGTGCCAGTAGTATTTCAGGGTGGAGCAATCAGCCCCAGCATTTT
CASSISGWSNQPQHF
>-|TRBD1|TRBV6-1|TRBJ1-2
TGTGCCAGCAGTACTTGGACAGGCCAGACTTACGGCTACACCTTC
CASSTWTGQTYGYTF
>-|-|TRBV5-6|TRBJ2-7
TGTGCCAGCAGCCGTCTTGACACCTACGAGCAGTACTTC
CASSRLDTYEQYF
>-|TRBD1|TRBV27|TRBJ1-2
TGTGCCAGCAGCTCACTAGGACAGGAGAACTATGGCTACACCTTC
CASSSLGQENYGYTF
>-|-|TRBV6-1|TRBJ1-2
TGTGCCAGCACTCAGGGGATTTCTAACTATGGCTACACCTTC
CASTQGISNYGYTF